These 7 T cell receptor beta chains originate from one sample sequenced in a study of blood T cell repertoires in COVID-19 (dated by TCRdb to the early 2020s). Preparation of the library involved the immunoSEQ multiplex PCR assay. TCRdb limited this immuneACCESS table to in-frame rearrangements with V and J called. A share of clones is missing; checked studies link under half to unresolved V genes, and the rest is unexplained. The sample table lists 6,000 to 7,000 clones, approximately 82% of them with a count of one. In total, the top ten clones hold around 13% of the sample. The sequencing sample was made of peripheral blood. The source of these receptors is a human donor with active COVID-19. The donor label of this sample is uncertain.

This clone was counted between two and nine times. The rearrangement uses TRBV6-5 and TRBJ1-6; D uncertain. Germline V lookup: CDR1 MNHEY, CDR2 SVGAGI. This CDR3 is built from 14 residues. With 6 bases removed from V and 5 bases from J, the gap between germline ends came to 11 bases. Here the CDR3 reads CASREFLDNSPLHF. The CDR3 nucleotides read TGTGCCAGCAGGGAGTTCCTGGATAATTCACCCCTCCACTTT.

CDR3 region: CASARQAGNTIYF. CDR3 nucleotides: TGTGCCAGTGCTCGACAGGCTGGAAACACCATATATTTT. The chain recombines TRBV6-5 with TRBJ1-3; D is perhaps TRBD1 (6 bases). Trimming cost V 9 bases and J 2 bases, with 11 bases left between them. Per germline, CDR1 MNHEY and CDR2 SVGAGI. The CDR3 is 13 residues long.

The chain carries TRBV28 and TRBJ2-1; 8 nucleotides agree with TRBD1. The germline V gene encodes CDR1 MDHEN and CDR2 SYDVKM. The CDR3 has 15 residues. The V and J ends lost 4 bases and 8 bases, in that order; junction bases with no gene match: 10. The CDR3 loop is CASSWSGGVTHEQFF. For the CDR3, the DNA is TGTGCCAGCAGTTGGTCAGGGGGCGTTACTCATGAGCAGTTCTTC.

The chain couples TRBV29-1 to TRBJ1-1; 10 nucleotides agree with TRBD1. There are 16 residues in the CDR3. Germline V gene sequence: CDR1 SQVTM, CDR2 ANQGSEA. J was trimmed by 2 bases and V by 6 bases; bases with no gene match: 12. The CDR3 sequence is CSVTGGLSGDNTEAFF. The CDR3 DNA sequence: TGCAGCGTGACAGGGGGCCTGAGCGGGGACAACACTGAAGCTTTCTTT.

The chain is built from TRBV7-8 and TRBJ1-5, with 8 positions matching TRBD1. The CDR3 spans 15 residues. V dropped 5 bases and J dropped 3; count of bases not matched to a gene: 6. Germline values: CDR1 SGHVS, CDR2 FQNEAQ. In nucleotides, the CDR3 is TGTGCCAGCAGCCCCCGGACAGGGACCAATCAGCCCCAGCATTTT. It encodes CASSPRTGTNQPQHF. Full variable domain (remainder filled in from reference TRBV7-8 and TRBJ1-5): GAGVSQSPRYKVAKRGQDVALRCDPISGHVSLFWYQQALGQGPEFLTYFQNEAQLDKSGLPSDRFFAERPEGSVSTLKIQRTQQEDSAVYLCASSPRTGTNQPQHFGDGTRLSIL.

The chain joins TRBV5-1 to TRBJ1-1; D is perhaps TRBD1 (6 bases). From germline, CDR1 is SGHRS and CDR2 YFSETQ. The length of the CDR3 is 14 residues. V was shortened by 3 bases and J by 6 bases, with 15 bases between the two germline ends. CDR3 amino acids: CASSSQGKKAEAFF. CDR3 DNA sequence: TGCGCCAGCAGCTCTCAGGGGAAGAAGGCTGAAGCTTTCTTT.

This chain joins TRBV7-2 and TRBJ2-5; TRBD2 matches 9 bases. Germline V gene data show CDR1 as SGHTA and CDR2 as FQGNSA. The CDR3 has 17 residues. The ends lost 5 bases at V and 1 base at J; junction bases unmatched: 11. The CDR3 reads CASSQGESGRTQETQYF. The CDR3 DNA is TGTGCCAGCAGCCAGGGGGAGAGCGGGAGGACCCAAGAGACCCAGTACTTC.